The 8 T cell receptor beta chains below all came from one sample that was sequenced in a study of cytomegalovirus exposure and HLA in healthy donors. Vbeta (60) and Jbeta (13) primers were used in the PCR. Sequencing used immunoSEQ multiplex PCR; TCRdb keeps in-frame clones, though not all of them. Of over 110,000 clones in the sample, around 85% were seen once. Specimen: PBMCs. The receptor set was obtained from a woman in her fifties or sixties in good health and CMV-seropositive.

This chain's CDR3 is CASSLAGAGGGNEQFF. DNA for the CDR3: TGTGCCAGCAGCTTAGCGGGAGCGGGGGGTGGGAATGAGCAGTTCTTC. The V gene is TRBV7-6, the J gene TRBJ2-1; 9 bases line up with TRBD2. CDR3 size: 16 residues. J gave up 7 bases and V 0 bases, and 7 bases lay outside the gene matches. Germline-derived CDR1 and CDR2 are SGHVS and FNYEAQ.

The V gene is TRBV15, the J gene TRBJ2-5; 13 bases are a match to TRBD2. J gave up 5 bases and V 1 base, and 7 bases lay outside the gene matches. Germline-derived CDR1 and CDR2 are LNHNV and YYDKDF (reference sequence). This CDR3 has 17 amino acids. CDR3: CATSRGTSGGPGETQYF. The CDR3 nucleotides read TGTGCCACCAGCAGAGGGACTAGCGGGGGTCCTGGGGAGACCCAGTACTTC.

The genes are TRBV7-3 and TRBJ2-4; D is ambiguous. The V end lost 0 bases, the J end lost 3 bases, and 6 bases lay between the germline ends. The CDR3 runs to 14 residues. Germline lookup yields CDR1 SGHTA and CDR2 FQGTGA. CDR3 sequence reads: CASSLTENKNIQYF. CDR3 DNA sequence: TGTGCCAGCAGCTTAACGGAGAACAAAAACATTCAGTACTTC.

The J gene is TRBJ1-3, the V gene TRBV5-4; D is possibly TRBD1 (5 bases). Deletions cut 3 bases from V and 2 bases from J, with 12 bases between. The CDR3 loop spans 15 amino acids. Germline lookup yields CDR1 SGHNT and CDR2 YYREEE (reference sequence). CDR3 bases: TGTGCCAGCAGCTCGGCTAGACAGACTGGAAACACCATATATTTT. Translated: CASSSARQTGNTIYF.

The CDR3 bases are TGTGCCAGCAGCTTAGACTTTCAGGGTCGGCAGTACTTC. Its protein is CASSLDFQGRQYF. V usage is TRBV11-2 and J usage is TRBJ2-7, with D possibly TRBD1 on 5 matching bases. This CDR3 is built from 13 residues. From germline, CDR1 is SGHAT and CDR2 FQNNGV. The ends were cut back, 0 bases at V and 9 bases at J, with 12 bases in the middle.

This clone came up a few times. V usage is TRBV2 and J usage is TRBJ1-4; D remains unclear. In germline, CDR1 is SNHLY, CDR2 FYNNEI. Trimming left V 6 bases short and J 8 bases short, with 10 bases between. CDR3 length: 12 amino acids. CDR3 loop: CASRQSGEKLFF. For the CDR3, the DNA is TGTGCCAGCAGACAGTCGGGGGAAAAACTGTTTTTT. The full variable domain, with the rest looked up from reference TRBV2 and TRBJ1-4, is EPEVTQTPSHQVTQMGQEVILRCVPISNHLYFYWYRQILGQKVEFLVSFYNNEISEKSEIFDDQFSVERPDGSNFTLKIRSTKLEDSAMYFCASRQSGEKLFFGSGTQLSVL.

The rearrangement links TRBV7-2 to TRBJ2-7; possibly TRBD2 for D (6 bases). The V gene's germline CDR1 is SGHTA and CDR2 FQGNSA. Trimming left V 1 base short and J 0 bases short, with 13 bases between. This CDR3 is built from 16 residues. CDR3 sequence reads: CASSLVGDSTSYEQYF. CDR3 nucleotide sequence: TGTGCCAGCAGCTTAGTGGGGGACTCCACCTCCTACGAGCAGTACTTC.

CDR3 bases: TGTGCCAGCAAGAACAAAGCTTTCTTT. It codes for CASKNKAFF. The genes are TRBV6-5 and TRBJ1-1, with D uncertain. This CDR3 has 9 amino acids. With 7 bases removed from V and 9 bases from J, the gap between germline ends came to 6 bases. Looked up from germline, CDR1 is MNHEY and CDR2 is SVGAGI.